One sample yielded the 11 T cell receptor beta chains listed below, sequenced in a study of beta chain features in type 1 diabetes. What was sequenced were expressed TCRB transcripts, since all of the isolated RNA had been reverse transcribed. Clones were read by immunoSEQ multiplex PCR, and TCRdb kept only the in-frame ones, dropping some. The data show 300,000 to 350,000 clones, with 13% seen just once and about 0.015% held by the top ten. No antigen has been assigned to these receptors. General study results and limits: Type 1 diabetes patients had TCRB CDR3s that were shorter (moderately but significantly so) in all four CD4+ subsets.

Specimen: naive CD4+ T cells from blood. Receptor source: a woman aged 18-29 years with type 1 diabetes.

This clone was seen a few times. The CDR3 spells CASSSRDRGLGNTEAFF. CDR3 nucleotides: TGTGCCAGCAGCTCCCGGGACAGGGGCCTGGGGAACACTGAAGCTTTCTTT. The chain employs TRBV11-2 and TRBJ1-1, with TRBD1 identical over 10 bases. With 4 bases clipped from V and 1 base from J, the junction kept 9 bases outside the gene matches. Germline V gene data show CDR1 as SGHAT and CDR2 as FQNNGV. The CDR3 length is 17 residues.

The genes are TRBV7-9 and TRBJ2-1; TRBD2 matches 14 bases. V lost 4 bases and J lost 6; bases outside the gene matches: 5. CDR1 SEHNR and CDR2 FQNEAQ come from the germline V gene (reference sequence). The CDR3 is made up of 16 amino acids. For the CDR3, the DNA is TGTGCCAGCAGCTCCCGGACTAGCGGGGGGTCCAATGAGCAGTTCTTC. This translates into CASSSRTSGGSNEQFF.

In nucleotides, the CDR3 is TGTGCCTGGAGTGCCACCCCGGATGAAAAACTGTTTTTT. Translating gives CAWSATPDEKLFF. The rearrangement links TRBV30 to TRBJ1-4; D gene unclear. Germline assignment: CDR1 GTSNPN and CDR2 SVGIG (reference sequence). Trimming removed 1 base from V and 6 bases from J, with 9 bases in between. The CDR3 is 13 amino acids.

The chain joins TRBV7-2 to TRBJ2-1; 7 nucleotides line up with TRBD2. This CDR3 is 16 amino acids long. CDR1 and CDR2 from the germline V gene are SGHTA and FQGNSA. V lost 5 bases and J lost 2; bases outside the gene matches: 9. The CDR3 loop reads CASSPLRLAAYNEQFF. In nucleotides, the CDR3 is TGTGCCAGCAGCCCGCTGAGACTAGCTGCCTACAATGAGCAGTTCTTC.

The chain employs TRBV20-1 and TRBJ1-2; D perhaps matches TRBD1 (5 bases). From germline, CDR1 is DFQATT and CDR2 SNEGSKA (reference sequence). The CDR3 spans 11 residues. Trimming stripped 6 bases from V and 7 bases from J, with 12 bases between. The CDR3 loop reads CSARDSSGYTF. The CDR3 bases are TGCAGTGCCCGGGACTCTAGTGGCTACACCTTC.

This clone was seen more than once but under ten times. The chain is built from TRBV28 and TRBJ2-3; 14 bases fit TRBD2. Germline V gene sequence: CDR1 MDHEN, CDR2 SYDVKM. V was pared by 3 bases and J by 5 bases, with 4 bases of the junction left unmatched. The CDR3 length is 16 residues. CDR3: CASSLGTSGSQDTQYF. The CDR3 DNA reads TGTGCCAGCAGTTTGGGGACTAGCGGGAGTCAAGATACGCAGTATTTT.

The chain recombines TRBV5-1 with TRBJ2-4; D perhaps matches TRBD1 (5 bases). Germline lookup yields CDR1 SGHRS and CDR2 YFSETQ. Trimming took off 3 bases at V and 5 bases at J, with 12 bases between the two ends. CDR3 length: 14 residues. CDR3 loop: CASSSGREENIQYF. CDR3 nucleotides: TGCGCCAGCAGCTCCGGCAGGGAAGAAAACATTCAGTACTTC.

This rearrangement joins TRBV7-9 to TRBJ1-2; 8 nucleotides align to TRBD1. This CDR3 is 13 amino acids long. The germline gives CDR1 SEHNR, CDR2 FQNEAQ (reference sequence). Trimming cost V 4 bases and J 8 bases; bases outside gene matches: 6. In DNA form, the CDR3 reads TGTGCCAGCAGCTCTCAGGGGGCGCGGGGCTACACCTTC. Its translation is CASSSQGARGYTF. Variable domain in full (rest from reference TRBV7-9 and TRBJ1-2): DTGVSQNPRHKITKRGQNVTFRCDPISEHNRLYWYRQTLGQGPEFLTYFQNEAQLEKSRLLSDRFSAERPKGSFSTLEIQRTEQGDSAMYLCASSSQGARGYTFGSGTRLTVV.

This clone was counted between two and nine times. The chain employs TRBV28 and TRBJ1-5, with a possible D match to TRBD1 (5 bases). Germline values: CDR1 MDHEN, CDR2 SYDVKM. The CDR3 is 15 amino acids. V was trimmed by 9 bases and J by 5 bases, leaving 20 bases between them. The CDR3 loop reads CASLGAGGSHQPQHF. CDR3 coding DNA: TGTGCCAGTTTAGGGGCGGGGGGGAGTCATCAGCCCCAGCATTTT.

This clone was picked up many times. The chain combines TRBV29-1 with TRBJ2-5; 12 bases line up with TRBD2. There are 14 residues in the CDR3. The V segment lost 8 bases and the J segment 2 bases; nucleotides outside the gene matches: 6. Germline-derived CDR1 and CDR2 are SQVTM and ANQGSEA. The CDR3 protein is CSFSGTSGQETQYF. As DNA, the CDR3 is TGCAGCTTTTCCGGGACTAGCGGGCAAGAGACCCAGTACTTC.

This clone was counted between two and nine times. V is TRBV2 and J is TRBJ2-2; 8 bases line up with TRBD1. V lost 10 bases, J lost 0 bases, and 4 bases stayed unmatched. The length of the CDR3 is 14 residues. The germline CDR1 and CDR2 sequences are SNHLY and FYNNEI. The CDR3, as DNA: TGTGCCACCACGGACAGGGCGAACACCGGGGAGCTGTTTTTT. Its translation is CATTDRANTGELFF.